This T cell receptor (beta chain) was recovered during a study of T cells after yellow fever vaccination. Study findings and constraints: There was a small share of clonotypes that showed up in both the CD4 and CD8 compartments. From the bulk population, abundant clonotypes could contaminate and appear within FACS-sorted repertoires. Compared with primary, the secondary response was weaker and peaked at day 5, not 15.

For TCR, cDNA came from 5'RACE template switching, which added a universal primer site and UMIs. Using its own MiXCR run on the 5' RACE reads, TCRdb lists one record per CDR3 protein. The profile covers about 300,000 distinct CDR3 sequences, with around 10% appearing a single time and over 3% taken by the ten largest. With respect to this clonotype: Its antigen is still unknown.

V dropped 3 bases and J dropped 2; count of bases not matched to a gene: 3. Per germline, CDR1 DFQATT and CDR2 SNEGSKA (reference sequence). This CDR3 region has 14 residues. The chain uses TRBV20-1 and TRBJ2-5; 10 bases agree with TRBD2. The TCR sequence derives from a man aged 18-30 years who received the YFV17D yellow fever vaccine. The source material was CD4+ T cells sorted from PBMCs, sampled 5 days after the yellow fever booster vaccination. Written as DNA, the CDR3 is TGCAGTGCTAGGAAACTAGCGGGACAAGAGACCCAGTACTTC. It translates to CSARKLAGQETQYF.